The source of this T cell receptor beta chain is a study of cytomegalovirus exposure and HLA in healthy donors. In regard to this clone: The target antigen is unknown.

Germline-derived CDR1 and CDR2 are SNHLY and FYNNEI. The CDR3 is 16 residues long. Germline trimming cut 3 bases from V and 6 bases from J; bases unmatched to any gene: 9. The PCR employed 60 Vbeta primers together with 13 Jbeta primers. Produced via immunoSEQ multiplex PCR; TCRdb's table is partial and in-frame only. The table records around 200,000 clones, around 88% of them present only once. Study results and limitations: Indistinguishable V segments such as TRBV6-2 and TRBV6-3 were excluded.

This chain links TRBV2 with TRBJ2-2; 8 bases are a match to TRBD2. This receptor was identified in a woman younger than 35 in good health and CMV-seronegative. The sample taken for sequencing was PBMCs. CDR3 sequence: CASSEIALAGSGELFF. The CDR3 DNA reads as TGTGCCAGCAGTGAGATCGCCCTAGCGGGTTCCGGGGAGCTGTTTTTT.